The clone carrying this T cell receptor beta chain was seen repeatedly, ten times or more. Its antigen is as yet unknown. Between the trimmed V and J ends, which lost 4 bases and 5 bases, there was a span of 8 bases. This CDR3 spans 13 amino acids. In TCRdb, the 5' RACE reads were re-called with MiXCR into one record per CDR3 protein. Of 35,000 to 55,000 distinct CDR3 sequences listed, roughly 9% are singletons. This entry comes from a study of T-cell memory formation after mild COVID-19. The overall study: Among the donors, TCR clusters were largely specific to each donor. Findings and limits, study-wide: Clones that shrank (day 15 to 85) were balanced CD4/CD8, whereas later expanders leaned CD4+.

This receptor was identified in an adult woman who had mild COVID-19 (a few samples of this study predate the infection). Cell type and time point are not known. The chain carries TRBV12-3 or TRBV12-4 and TRBJ2-2; D call uncertain. Sequencing was done on a sample of PBMCs or a T cell subset sorted from them (not recorded which). CDR3 sequence: CASSSGWTGELFF. Written as DNA, the CDR3 is TGTGCCAGCAGTTCCGGATGGACCGGGGAGCTGTTTTTT.